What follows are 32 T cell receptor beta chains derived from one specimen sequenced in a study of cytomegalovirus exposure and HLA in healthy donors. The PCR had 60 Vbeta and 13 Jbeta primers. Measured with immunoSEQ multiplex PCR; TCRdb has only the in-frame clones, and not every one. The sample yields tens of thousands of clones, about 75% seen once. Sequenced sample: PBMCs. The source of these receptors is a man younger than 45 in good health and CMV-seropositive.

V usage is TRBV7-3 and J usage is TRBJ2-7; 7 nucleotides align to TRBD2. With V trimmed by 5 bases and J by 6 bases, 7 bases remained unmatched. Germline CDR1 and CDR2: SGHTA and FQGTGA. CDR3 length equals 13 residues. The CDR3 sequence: CASSNDRGGEQYF. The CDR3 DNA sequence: TGTGCCAGCAGCAACGACCGCGGGGGCGAGCAGTACTTC.

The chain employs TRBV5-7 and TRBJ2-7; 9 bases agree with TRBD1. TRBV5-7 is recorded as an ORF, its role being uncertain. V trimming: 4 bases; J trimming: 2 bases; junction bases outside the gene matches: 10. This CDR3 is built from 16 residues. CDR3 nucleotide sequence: TGTGCCAGCAGCCCGGGACAGGGCCGGCCCCCCTACGAGCAGTACTTC. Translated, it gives CASSPGQGRPPYEQYF.

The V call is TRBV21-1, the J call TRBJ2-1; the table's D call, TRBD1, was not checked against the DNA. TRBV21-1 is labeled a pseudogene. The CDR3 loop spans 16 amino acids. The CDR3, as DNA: TGTGCCAGCAGCAAAAGGGGGAGCCACTCCTACAATGAGCAGTTCTTC. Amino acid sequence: CASSKRGSHSYNEQFF.

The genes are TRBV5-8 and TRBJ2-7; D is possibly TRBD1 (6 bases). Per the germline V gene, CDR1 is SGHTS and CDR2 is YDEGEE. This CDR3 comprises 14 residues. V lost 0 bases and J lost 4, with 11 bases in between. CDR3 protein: CASSLAQGWYEQYF. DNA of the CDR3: TGTGCCAGCAGCTTGGCCCAGGGGTGGTACGAGCAGTACTTC.

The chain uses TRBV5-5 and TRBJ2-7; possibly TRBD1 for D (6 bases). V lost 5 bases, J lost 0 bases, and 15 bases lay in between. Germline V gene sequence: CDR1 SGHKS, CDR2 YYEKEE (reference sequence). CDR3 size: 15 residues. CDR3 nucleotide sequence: TGTGCCAGCAGGACAGGTCTGGGGCTCTCCTACGAGCAGTACTTC. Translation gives CASRTGLGLSYEQYF.

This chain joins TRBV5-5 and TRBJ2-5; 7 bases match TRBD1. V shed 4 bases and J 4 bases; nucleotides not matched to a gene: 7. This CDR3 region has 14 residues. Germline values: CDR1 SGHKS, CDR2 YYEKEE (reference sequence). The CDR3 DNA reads TGTGCCAGCAGCGGCCGGACAGGCGGAGAGACCCAGTACTTC. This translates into CASSGRTGGETQYF. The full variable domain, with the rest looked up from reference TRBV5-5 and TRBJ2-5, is DAGVTQSPTHLIKTRGQQVTLRCSPISGHKSVSWYQQVLGQGPQFIFQYYEKEERGRGNFPDRFSARQFPNYSSELNVNALLLGDSALYLCASSGRTGGETQYFGPGTRLLVL.

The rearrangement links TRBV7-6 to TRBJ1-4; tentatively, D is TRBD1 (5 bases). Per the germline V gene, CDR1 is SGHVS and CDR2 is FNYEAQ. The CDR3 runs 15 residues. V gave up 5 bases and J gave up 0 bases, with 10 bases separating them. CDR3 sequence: CASSLDTSTNEKLFF. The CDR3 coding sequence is TGTGCCAGCAGCCTGGACACCTCAACTAATGAAAAACTGTTTTTT.

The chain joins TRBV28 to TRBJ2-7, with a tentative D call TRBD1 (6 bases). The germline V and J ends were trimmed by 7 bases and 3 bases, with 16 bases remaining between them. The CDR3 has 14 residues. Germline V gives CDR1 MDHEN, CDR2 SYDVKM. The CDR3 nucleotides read TGTGCCAGCAAATCGGACAGAGAAATCTACGAGCAGTACTTC. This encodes CASKSDREIYEQYF.

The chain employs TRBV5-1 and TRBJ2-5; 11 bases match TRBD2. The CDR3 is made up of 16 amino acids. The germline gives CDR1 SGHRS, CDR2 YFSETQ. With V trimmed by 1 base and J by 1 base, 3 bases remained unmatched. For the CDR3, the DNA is TGCGCCAGCAGCTTGAGGCTAGCGGGGGGCCAAGAGACCCAGTACTTC. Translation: CASSLRLAGGQETQYF.

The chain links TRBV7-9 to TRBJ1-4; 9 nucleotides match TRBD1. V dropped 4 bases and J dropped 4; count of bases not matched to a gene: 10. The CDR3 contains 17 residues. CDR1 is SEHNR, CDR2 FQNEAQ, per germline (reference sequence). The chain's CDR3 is CASSSRTGERNNEKLFF. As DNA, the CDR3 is TGTGCCAGCAGCTCCCGGACAGGGGAAAGGAATAATGAAAAACTGTTTTTT.

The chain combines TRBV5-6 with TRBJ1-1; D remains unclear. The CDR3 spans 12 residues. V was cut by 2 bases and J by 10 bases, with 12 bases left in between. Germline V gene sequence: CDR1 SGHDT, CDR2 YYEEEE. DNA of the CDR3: TGTGCCAGCAGCTTCAATGTGGGAGGAGCTTTCTTT. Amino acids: CASSFNVGGAFF.

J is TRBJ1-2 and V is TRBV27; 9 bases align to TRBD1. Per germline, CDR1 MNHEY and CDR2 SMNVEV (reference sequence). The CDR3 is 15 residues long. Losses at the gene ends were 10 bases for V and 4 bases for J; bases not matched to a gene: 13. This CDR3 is CATRVAGQGLYGYTF. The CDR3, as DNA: TGTGCCACCAGGGTTGCGGGACAGGGCCTCTATGGCTACACCTTC.

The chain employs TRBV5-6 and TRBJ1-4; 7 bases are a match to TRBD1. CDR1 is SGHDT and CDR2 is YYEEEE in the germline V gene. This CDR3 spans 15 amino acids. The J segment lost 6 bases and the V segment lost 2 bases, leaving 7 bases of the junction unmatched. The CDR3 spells CASSFAGQGDEKLFF. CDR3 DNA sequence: TGTGCCAGCAGCTTCGCCGGGCAGGGGGATGAAAAACTGTTTTTT. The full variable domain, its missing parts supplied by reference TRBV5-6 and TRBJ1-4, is DAGVTQSPTHLIKTRGQQVTLRCSPKSGHDTVSWYQQALGQGPQFIFQYYEEEERQRGNFPDRFSGHQFPNYSSELNVNALLLGDSALYLCASSFAGQGDEKLFFGSGTQLSVL.

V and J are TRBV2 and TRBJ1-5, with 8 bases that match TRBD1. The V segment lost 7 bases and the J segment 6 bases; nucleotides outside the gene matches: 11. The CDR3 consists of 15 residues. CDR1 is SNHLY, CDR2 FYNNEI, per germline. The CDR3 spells CASKVRTGTSQPQHF. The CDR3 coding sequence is TGTGCCAGCAAGGTCAGGACAGGGACGAGTCAGCCCCAGCATTTT.

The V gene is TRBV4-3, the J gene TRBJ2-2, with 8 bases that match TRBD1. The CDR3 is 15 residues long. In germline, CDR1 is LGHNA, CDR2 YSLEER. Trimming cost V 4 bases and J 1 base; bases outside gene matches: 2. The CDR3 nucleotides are TGCGCCAGCAGCCGAGACAGGGGGAACACCGGGGAGCTGTTTTTT. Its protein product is CASSRDRGNTGELFF.

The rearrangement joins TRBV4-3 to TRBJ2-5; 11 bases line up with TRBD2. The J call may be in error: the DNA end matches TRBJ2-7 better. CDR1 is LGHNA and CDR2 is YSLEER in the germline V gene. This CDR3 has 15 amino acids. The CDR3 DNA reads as TGCGCCAGCAGCCAAGGACTAGCGGGGTTCTACGAGCAGTACTTC. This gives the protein CASSQGLAGFYEQYF.

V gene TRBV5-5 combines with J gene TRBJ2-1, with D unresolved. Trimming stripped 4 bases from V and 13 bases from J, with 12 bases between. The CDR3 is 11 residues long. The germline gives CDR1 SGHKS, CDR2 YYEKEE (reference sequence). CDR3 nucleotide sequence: TGTGCCAGCAGCAAGGATGGCGGACAGTTCTTC. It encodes CASSKDGGQFF.

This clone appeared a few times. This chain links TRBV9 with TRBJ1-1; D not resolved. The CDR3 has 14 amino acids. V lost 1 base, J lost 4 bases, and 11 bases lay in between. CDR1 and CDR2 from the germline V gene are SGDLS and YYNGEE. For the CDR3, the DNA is TGTGCCAGCAGCGTAAACTCTCACCCCACTGAAGCTTTCTTT. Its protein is CASSVNSHPTEAFF.

The CDR3 DNA follows: TGTGCCAGCAGCCCACTGGGGCCCACTGAAGCTTTCTTT. This translates into CASSPLGPTEAFF. J is TRBJ1-1 and V is TRBV7-8; perhaps TRBD1 as D (5 bases). CDR1 SGHVS and CDR2 FQNEAQ come from the germline V gene. The CDR3 totals 13 residues. Trimming left V 5 bases short and J 4 bases short, with 11 bases between. Full variable domain (outside the CDR3, taken from reference TRBV7-8 and TRBJ1-1): GAGVSQSPRYKVAKRGQDVALRCDPISGHVSLFWYQQALGQGPEFLTYFQNEAQLDKSGLPSDRFFAERPEGSVSTLKIQRTQQEDSAVYLCASSPLGPTEAFFGQGTRLTVV.

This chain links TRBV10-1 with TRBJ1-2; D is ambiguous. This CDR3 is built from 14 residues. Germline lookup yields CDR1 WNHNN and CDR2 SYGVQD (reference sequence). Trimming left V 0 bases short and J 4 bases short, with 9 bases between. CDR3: CASSESGTSYGYTF. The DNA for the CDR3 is TGCGCCAGCAGTGAGTCGGGCACCTCCTATGGCTACACCTTC.

The CDR3 DNA follows: TGTGCCAGCAGCTTGTTAGGGGAGGAATATGGCTACACCTTC. This codes for CASSLLGEEYGYTF. V and J are TRBV5-6 and TRBJ1-2, with TRBD1 as a possible D gene (5 bases). Per germline, CDR1 SGHDT and CDR2 YYEEEE. V gave up 1 base and J gave up 5 bases, with 12 bases separating them. The CDR3 has 14 residues.

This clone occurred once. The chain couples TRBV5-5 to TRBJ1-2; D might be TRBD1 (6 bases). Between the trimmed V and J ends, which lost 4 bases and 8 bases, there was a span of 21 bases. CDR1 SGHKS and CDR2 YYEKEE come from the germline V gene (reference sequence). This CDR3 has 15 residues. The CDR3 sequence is CASSTNNRDRSGYTF. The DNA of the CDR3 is TGTGCCAGCAGCACAAACAACAGGGACCGCTCAGGCTACACCTTC.

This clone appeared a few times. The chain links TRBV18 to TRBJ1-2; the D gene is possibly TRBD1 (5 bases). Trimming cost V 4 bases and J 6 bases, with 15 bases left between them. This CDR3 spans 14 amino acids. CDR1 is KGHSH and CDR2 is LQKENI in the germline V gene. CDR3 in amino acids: CASSLRTEGNGYTF. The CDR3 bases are TGTGCCAGCTCACTTCGGACGGAGGGGAATGGCTACACCTTC.

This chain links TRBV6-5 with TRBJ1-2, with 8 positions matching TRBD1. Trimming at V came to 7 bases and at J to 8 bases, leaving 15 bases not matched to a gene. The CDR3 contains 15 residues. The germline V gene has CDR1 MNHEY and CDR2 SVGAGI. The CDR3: CASTLKQGGVKGYTF. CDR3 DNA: TGTGCCAGCACCCTGAAACAGGGGGGAGTGAAAGGCTACACCTTC.

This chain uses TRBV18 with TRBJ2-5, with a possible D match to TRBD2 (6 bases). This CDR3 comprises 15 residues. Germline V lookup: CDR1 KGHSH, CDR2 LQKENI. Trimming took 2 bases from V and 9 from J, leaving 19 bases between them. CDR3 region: CASSPTAGRSGAQYF. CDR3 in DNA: TGTGCCAGCTCACCAACGGCGGGGAGAAGTGGGGCCCAGTACTTC.

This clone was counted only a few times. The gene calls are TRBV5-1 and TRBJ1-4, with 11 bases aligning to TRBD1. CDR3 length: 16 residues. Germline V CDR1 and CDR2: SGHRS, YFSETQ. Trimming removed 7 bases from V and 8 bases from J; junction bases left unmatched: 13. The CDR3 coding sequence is TGCGCCAGCTCGTTGAGCGGGACAGGGGGTGGAGAAAAACTGTTTTTT. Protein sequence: CASSLSGTGGGEKLFF.

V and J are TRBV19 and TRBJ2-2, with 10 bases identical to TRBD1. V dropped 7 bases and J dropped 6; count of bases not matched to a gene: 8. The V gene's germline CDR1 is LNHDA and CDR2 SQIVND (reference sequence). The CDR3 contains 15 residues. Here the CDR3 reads CASTVGTGVSGELFF. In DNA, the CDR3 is TGTGCCAGTACGGTCGGGACAGGGGTTTCCGGGGAGCTGTTTTTT.

CDR3 in amino acids: CASSLEPGVYTEAFF. CDR3 DNA sequence: TGTGCCAGCAGCTTAGAGCCAGGGGTGTATACTGAAGCTTTCTTT. The chain has TRBV11-2 and TRBJ1-1, with D tentatively TRBD1 (6 bases). Germline V gene lookup returns CDR1 SGHAT and CDR2 FQNNGV. V shed 0 bases and J shed 5 bases, with 13 bases lying between them. There are 15 residues in the CDR3.

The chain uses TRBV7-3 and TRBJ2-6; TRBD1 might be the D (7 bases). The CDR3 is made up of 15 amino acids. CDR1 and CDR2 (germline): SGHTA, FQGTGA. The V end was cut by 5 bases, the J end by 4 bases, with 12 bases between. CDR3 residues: CASSIQGRGANVLTF. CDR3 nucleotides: TGTGCCAGCAGCATACAGGGGAGGGGGGCCAACGTCCTGACTTTC.

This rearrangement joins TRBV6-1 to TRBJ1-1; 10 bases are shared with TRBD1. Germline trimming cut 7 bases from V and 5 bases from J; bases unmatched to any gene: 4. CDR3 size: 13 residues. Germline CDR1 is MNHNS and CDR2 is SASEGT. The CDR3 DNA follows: TGTGCCAGCACCGACAGGGGGCGTACTGAAGCTTTCTTT. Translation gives CASTDRGRTEAFF.

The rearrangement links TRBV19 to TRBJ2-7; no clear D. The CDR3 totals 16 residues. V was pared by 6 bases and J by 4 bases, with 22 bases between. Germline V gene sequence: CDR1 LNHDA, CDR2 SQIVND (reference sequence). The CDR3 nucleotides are TGTGCCAGTAGCCGAACGTCCCTAGAATCCGTGTACGAGCAGTACTTC. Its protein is CASSRTSLESVYEQYF.

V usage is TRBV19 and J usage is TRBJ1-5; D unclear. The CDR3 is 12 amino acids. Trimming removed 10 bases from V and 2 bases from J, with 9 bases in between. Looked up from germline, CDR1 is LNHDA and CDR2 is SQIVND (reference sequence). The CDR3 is CATKTGNQPQHF. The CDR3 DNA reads TGTGCCACCAAAACAGGCAATCAGCCCCAGCATTTT. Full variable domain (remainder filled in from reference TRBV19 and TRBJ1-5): DGGITQSPKYLFRKEGQNVTLSCEQNLNHDAMYWYRQDPGQGLRLIYYSQIVNDFQKGDIAEGYSVSREKKESFPLTVTSAQKNPTAFYLCATKTGNQPQHFGDGTRLSIL.